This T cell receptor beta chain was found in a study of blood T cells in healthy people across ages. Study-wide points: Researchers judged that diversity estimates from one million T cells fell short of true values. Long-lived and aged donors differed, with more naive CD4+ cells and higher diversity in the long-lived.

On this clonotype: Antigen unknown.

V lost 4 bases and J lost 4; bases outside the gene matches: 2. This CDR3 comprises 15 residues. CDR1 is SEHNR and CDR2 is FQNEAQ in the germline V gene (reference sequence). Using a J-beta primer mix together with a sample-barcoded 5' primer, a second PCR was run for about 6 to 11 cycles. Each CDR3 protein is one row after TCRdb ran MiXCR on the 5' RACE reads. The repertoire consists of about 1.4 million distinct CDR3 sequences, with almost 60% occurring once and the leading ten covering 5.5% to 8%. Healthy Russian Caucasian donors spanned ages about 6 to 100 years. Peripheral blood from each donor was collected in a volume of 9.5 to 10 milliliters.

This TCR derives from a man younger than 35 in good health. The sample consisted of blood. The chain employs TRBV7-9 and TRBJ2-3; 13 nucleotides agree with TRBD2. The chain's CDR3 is CASSWTSGGPDTQYF. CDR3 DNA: TGTGCCAGCAGCTGGACTAGCGGGGGCCCAGATACGCAGTATTTT.